Below are 25 T cell receptor beta chains sequenced from a single sample in a study of T cells in Graves' hyperthyroidism and ophthalmopathy. Researchers amplified the TCR beta CDR3 regions from RNA transcripts. First-round RT-PCR targeting the TCR CDR3 was performed with the HTBI primer set. Via MiXCR, TCRdb re-called the multiplex PCR reads, giving one row per CDR3 protein. Among hundreds of thousands of distinct CDR3 sequences, about 38% were seen once, and the ten largest hold 8% to 9%. The sample comprised blood. These receptors all come from a man aged 18 to 35 with Graves' hyperthyroidism.

This clonotype has ten or more counts. Being one base from a much bigger clone, this may be a read error. This chain links TRBV7-9 with TRBJ2-7, with D perhaps TRBD2 (6 bases). Looked up from germline, CDR1 is SEHNR and CDR2 is FQNEAQ (reference sequence). The CDR3 has 12 residues. V shed 4 bases and J shed 3 bases, with 7 bases lying between them. In DNA form, the CDR3 reads TGTGCCAGCAGCTCAGCGGGCTACGAGCAGTACTTC. Translated, it gives CASSSAGYEQYF.

The V call is TRBV20-1, the J call TRBJ2-2; D is unclear. The CDR3 has 15 residues. The V end was cut by 1 base, the J end by 0 bases, with 9 bases between. Germline CDR1 and CDR2: DFQATT and SNEGSKA (reference sequence). CDR3 in amino acids: CSARVGLANTGELFF. In nucleotides, the CDR3 is TGCAGTGCTAGAGTGGGCCTAGCGAACACCGGGGAGCTGTTTTTT.

This clonotype was detected once. This chain connects TRBV11-1 to TRBJ2-7; TRBD1 might be the D (6 bases). The CDR3 is 15 amino acids. The V end was cut by 6 bases, the J end by 0 bases, with 15 bases between. Germline V lookup: CDR1 SGHAT, CDR2 FQDESV (reference sequence). Written as DNA, the CDR3 is TGTGCCAGCAGTTTTCCCCGGGACAACTCCTACGAGCAGTACTTC. The encoded protein is CASSFPRDNSYEQYF.

The table lists this clonotype with many counts. The chain uses TRBV2 and TRBJ1-2; D gene unclear. This CDR3 is 14 amino acids long. V gave up 8 bases and J gave up 2 bases, with 15 bases separating them. Germline loops: CDR1 SNHLY, CDR2 FYNNEI. The CDR3 DNA is TGTGCCAGCCCCCCTGCGGCTCCAAACTATGGCTACACCTTC. Protein sequence: CASPPAAPNYGYTF.

This clonotype was seen at least ten times. The J gene is TRBJ1-5, the V gene TRBV19, with 8 bases that match TRBD1. The CDR3 is 15 amino acids. In germline, CDR1 is LNHDA, CDR2 SQIVND (reference sequence). V shed 4 bases, J shed 6 bases, and the junction held 8 bases outside the gene matches. The CDR3 reads CASSTDRDHLQPQHF. DNA for the CDR3: TGTGCCAGTAGTACGGACAGGGACCACCTTCAGCCCCAGCATTTT.

The chain employs TRBV5-1 and TRBJ2-5; 8 bases are a match to TRBD2. The CDR3 is 17 residues long. After removal of 1 base from V and 5 bases from J, the junction contained 13 bases not matched to a gene. The V gene's germline CDR1 is SGHRS and CDR2 YFSETQ. CDR3: CASSLTLAGIWMETQYF. The CDR3 DNA sequence: TGCGCCAGCAGCTTGACGTTAGCGGGAATTTGGATGGAGACCCAGTACTTC.

This clonotype was counted only a few times. CDR3 protein: CASSFSQGEDEAFF. CDR3 nucleotide sequence: TGCGCCAGCAGCTTTTCCCAGGGGGAAGATGAAGCTTTCTTT. J is TRBJ1-1 and V is TRBV5-1; TRBD1 agrees at 7 bases. Germline assignment: CDR1 SGHRS and CDR2 YFSETQ. The CDR3 loop spans 14 amino acids. Trimming cost V 2 bases and J 7 bases; bases outside gene matches: 8.

The chain uses TRBV10-3 and TRBJ1-2; D remains ambiguous. There are 14 residues in the CDR3. V was shortened by 3 bases and J by 1 base, with 9 bases between the two germline ends. CDR1 and CDR2 (germline): ENHRY, SYGVKD. CDR3 nucleotide sequence: TGTGCCATCAGTGAAGACCGCCTTAACTATGGCTACACCTTC. The encoded protein is CAISEDRLNYGYTF.

This clonotype was seen many times. The genes are TRBV9 and TRBJ2-7, with TRBD2 matching 8 bases. The CDR3 extends over 13 amino acids. CDR1 and CDR2 from the germline V gene are SGDLS and YYNGEE. Unmatched junction bases numbered 5, after V lost 4 bases and J lost 5 bases. CDR3 DNA sequence: TGTGCCAGCAGCCTCGGGACTAGGAACGAGCAGTACTTC. It encodes CASSLGTRNEQYF.

This clonotype was observed a handful of times. This chain uses TRBV20-1 with TRBJ1-5; D remains ambiguous. This CDR3 is built from 14 residues. The V gene's germline CDR1 is DFQATT and CDR2 SNEGSKA (reference sequence). Deletions cut 0 bases from V and 5 bases from J, with 11 bases between. The CDR3 here is CSARDRGGDQPQHF. The CDR3, as DNA: TGCAGTGCTAGAGATCGTGGAGGAGATCAGCCCCAGCATTTT.

This clonotype was detected once. One junction end disagrees with the germline gene, perhaps due to a read error. The J gene is TRBJ1-1, the V gene TRBV7-2; perhaps TRBD1 as D (6 bases). This CDR3 contains 16 residues. Germline CDR1 and CDR2: SGHTA and FQGNSA. In DNA, the CDR3 is TGCGCCAGCAGCCAAGATCCGGCAGGGGAAAACACTGAAGCTTTCTTT. Translated: CASSQDPAGENTEAFF.

This clonotype showed up just a few times. This chain uses TRBV5-1 with TRBJ1-6; D is possibly TRBD1 (6 bases). The CDR3 extends over 14 amino acids. The germline CDR1 and CDR2 sequences are SGHRS and YFSETQ. V lost 3 bases, J lost 9 bases, and 13 bases lay in between. DNA of the CDR3: TGCGCCAGCAGCTGGGGACAAGAGCTTTCACCCCTCCACTTT. This translates into CASSWGQELSPLHF.

The sample holds many counts of this clonotype. V usage is TRBV7-2 and J usage is TRBJ1-1; D is uncertain. CDR1 SGHTA and CDR2 FQGNSA come from the germline V gene. The length of the CDR3 is 14 residues. Trimming stripped 1 base from V and 1 base from J, with 7 bases between. CDR3 protein: CASSLVRQNTEAFF. In nucleotides, the CDR3 is TGTGCCAGCAGCTTAGTACGGCAGAACACTGAAGCTTTCTTT.

This clonotype was detected a few times. J is TRBJ1-1 and V is TRBV9; D ambiguous. V was shortened by 5 bases and J by 4 bases, with 9 bases between the two germline ends. Germline CDR1 is SGDLS and CDR2 is YYNGEE. CDR3 length: 12 residues. The CDR3 DNA reads TGTGCCAGCAGTCAGCCCGCCACTGAAGCTTTCTTT. This sequence encodes CASSQPATEAFF.

This chain uses TRBV19 with TRBJ1-6; weak D call: TRBD1 (6 bases). Trimming cost V 4 bases and J 4 bases, with 8 bases left between them. Germline lookup yields CDR1 LNHDA and CDR2 SQIVND (reference sequence). This CDR3 is built from 14 residues. The CDR3 DNA reads TGTGCCAGTAGTACCGACAGGTATAATTCACCCCTCCACTTT. Amino acids: CASSTDRYNSPLHF.

This clonotype was seen a few times. The J gene is TRBJ2-2, the V gene TRBV9, with TRBD1 as a possible D gene (6 bases). The germline V and J ends were trimmed by 4 bases and 4 bases, with 17 bases remaining between them. CDR1 and CDR2 from the germline V gene are SGDLS and YYNGEE. The CDR3 has 16 residues. The CDR3 nucleotides read TGTGCCAGCAGCCCCCGGACAGTTATCGGCACCGGGGAGCTGTTTTTT. Residues: CASSPRTVIGTGELFF.

This clonotype has at least ten counts. The chain has TRBV10-3 and TRBJ1-6; 8 nucleotides align to TRBD1. The ends lost 2 bases at V and 7 bases at J; junction bases unmatched: 4. This CDR3 contains 15 residues. Germline V gene sequence: CDR1 ENHRY, CDR2 SYGVKD. In DNA, the CDR3 is TGTGCCATCAGTGAGATTACAGGGGGGAATTCACCCCTCCACTTT. This translates into CAISEITGGNSPLHF.

In its sample, this clonotype was seen once. This sequence joins TRBV18 and TRBJ1-6, with 7 bases matching TRBD1. The trim removed 3 bases at V and 6 bases at J, leaving 5 bases unmatched. Germline loops: CDR1 KGHSH, CDR2 LQKENI. The CDR3 length is 15 residues. The CDR3 reads CASSPEGQLNSPLHF. CDR3 nucleotides: TGTGCCAGCTCACCGGAGGGACAGCTTAATTCACCCCTCCACTTT.

This clonotype has more than one count but fewer than ten. This sequence joins TRBV7-9 and TRBJ2-5, with a tentative D call TRBD1 (5 bases). Germline lookup yields CDR1 SEHNR and CDR2 FQNEAQ (reference sequence). V lost 1 base and J lost 1, with 10 bases in between. This CDR3 contains 15 residues. The CDR3 spells CASSLVAGIQETQYF. In DNA form, the CDR3 reads TGTGCCAGCAGCTTAGTGGCAGGGATCCAAGAGACCCAGTACTTC.

The chain joins TRBV7-2 to TRBJ2-5; no clear D gene. Per germline, CDR1 SGHTA and CDR2 FQGNSA. The length of the CDR3 is 16 residues. The V end was cut by 2 bases, the J end by 2 bases, with 15 bases between. In DNA, the CDR3 is TGTGCCAGCAGCTTATCCCGATCGACTGGACAAGAGACCCAGTACTTC. It is translated as CASSLSRSTGQETQYF.

This clonotype was seen at least ten times. V gene TRBV2 combines with J gene TRBJ2-7; the D is unclear. Germline lookup yields CDR1 SNHLY and CDR2 FYNNEI. This CDR3 comprises 15 residues. V shed 0 bases and J shed 2 bases, with 11 bases lying between them. The CDR3 protein is CASSEAAALAYEQYF. The CDR3 DNA follows: TGTGCCAGCAGTGAAGCCGCGGCTCTAGCCTACGAGCAGTACTTC.

This clonotype was seen at least ten times. This sequence joins TRBV5-1 and TRBJ1-2; no clear D gene. Germline CDR1 and CDR2: SGHRS and YFSETQ. There are 15 residues in the CDR3. With 0 bases removed from V and 4 bases from J, the gap between germline ends came to 13 bases. CDR3: CASSLVVGRIYGYTF. The CDR3 DNA is TGCGCCAGCAGCTTGGTAGTTGGGAGGATCTATGGCTACACCTTC.

The table lists this clonotype with many counts. This chain uses TRBV15 with TRBJ1-3; D remains unclear. Trimming removed 0 bases from V and 0 bases from J, with 9 bases in between. The CDR3 has 16 residues. From germline, CDR1 is LNHNV and CDR2 YYDKDF (reference sequence). This CDR3 is CATSRDRLRSGNTIYF. In DNA form, the CDR3 reads TGTGCCACCAGCAGAGATAGACTGCGCTCTGGAAACACCATATATTTT.

At least ten counts were recorded for this clonotype. The chain is built from TRBV20-1 and TRBJ1-1, with 7 nucleotides matching TRBD1. V lost 4 bases and J lost 5; bases outside the gene matches: 4. This CDR3 contains 12 residues. Per germline, CDR1 DFQATT and CDR2 SNEGSKA (reference sequence). Here the CDR3 DNA reads TGCAGTGCTACCGACAGGGTTACTGAAGCTTTCTTT. Protein product: CSATDRVTEAFF.

DNA of the CDR3: TGTGCCAGCAGCCAACGGGACCTCTTAAGAGAGCAGTACTTC. It translates to CASSQRDLLREQYF. The rearrangement links TRBV13 to TRBJ2-7; D is tentatively TRBD1 or TRBD2 (5 bases each). The CDR3 totals 14 residues. Germline assignment: CDR1 PRHDT and CDR2 FYEKMQ (reference sequence). V was shortened by 5 bases and J by 7 bases, with 18 bases between the two germline ends.